This T cell receptor (beta chain) was sequenced for a study of identical twins. The CDR3 has 16 residues. The J segment lost 0 bases and the V segment lost 6 bases, leaving 12 bases of the junction unmatched. Germline V gives CDR1 DFQATT, CDR2 SNEGSKA (reference sequence). TCRdb itself ran the 5' RACE reads through MiXCR, one entry per CDR3 protein. Among fewer than 650,000 distinct CDR3 sequences listed, about 7.1% were seen once. This sample also belongs to another study, concerning yellow fever vaccine responses in identical twins.

This rearrangement joins TRBV20-1 to TRBJ2-3; TRBD1 agrees at 7 bases. Sequencing used PBMCs. The origin of this receptor is a young woman in good health. CDR3 DNA sequence: TGCAGTGCAGACAAGGGACAGAGAACTAGCACAGATACGCAGTATTTT. Translated, it gives CSADKGQRTSTDTQYF.